This entry lists 29 T cell receptor beta chains sequenced from one sample in a study of blood T cell repertoires in COVID-19. TCRdb's copy holds only in-frame clones and misses some; the assay was immunoSEQ multiplex PCR. The sample gives around 310,000 clones, 85% to 90% of which show up once; 1% is in the top ten. The sequenced material came from peripheral blood. The receptors originated from a woman between 40 and 55 years old with COVID-19, enrolled during active disease.

This clone has just a few counts. V is TRBV25-1 and J is TRBJ2-3; D is possibly TRBD1 (5 bases). V dropped 7 bases and J dropped 4 bases, with 9 bases sitting between them. Germline V gene data show CDR1 as MGHDK and CDR2 as SYGVNS. CDR3 length: 12 residues. CDR3 region: CASTIGADTQYF. DNA for the CDR3: TGTGCCAGCACGATAGGGGCAGATACGCAGTATTTT.

The rearrangement joins TRBV30 to TRBJ2-5; 8 bases match TRBD1. The V gene end was trimmed by 0 bases and the J gene end by 6 bases; junction bases not matched to a gene: 9. Germline V gene data show CDR1 as GTSNPN and CDR2 as SVGIG (reference sequence). CDR3 size: 15 residues. CDR3 amino acids: CAWSVSRTGSKTQYF. CDR3 in DNA: TGTGCCTGGAGTGTAAGCAGGACAGGGTCGAAGACCCAGTACTTC.

The gene calls are TRBV7-9 and TRBJ1-2, with D possibly TRBD1 on 6 matching bases. The CDR3 sequence is 14 residues long. Trimming pared 6 bases from V and 7 bases from J, leaving 18 bases between. The germline gives CDR1 SEHNR, CDR2 FQNEAQ (reference sequence). In DNA form, the CDR3 reads TGTGCCAGCAGACGATACAGGGATGATGTTGGCTACACCTTC. As protein: CASRRYRDDVGYTF.

The V gene is TRBV6-2 or TRBV6-3, the J gene TRBJ2-4; the match to TRBD2 covers 8 bases. CDR1 and CDR2 from the germline V gene are MNHEY and SVGEGT. CDR3 size: 17 residues. J gave up 0 bases and V 5 bases, and 9 bases lay outside the gene matches. CDR3 sequence (DNA): TGTGCCAGCAGTGCCGGGGGGGCAGGGGCAGCCAAAAACATTCAGTACTTC. It specifies CASSAGGAGAAKNIQYF.

V gene TRBV19 combines with J gene TRBJ2-1; 9 nucleotides line up with TRBD1. The CDR3 runs 14 residues. The V gene end was trimmed by 4 bases and the J gene end by 5 bases; junction bases not matched to a gene: 3. Germline assignment: CDR1 LNHDA and CDR2 SQIVND (reference sequence). The CDR3 bases are TGTGCCAGTAGTACGGACAGGGGCAACAATGAGCAGTTCTTC. Amino acids: CASSTDRGNNEQFF.

The J gene is TRBJ1-2, the V gene TRBV30; TRBD1 is a possible D gene (6 bases). Germline CDR1 and CDR2: GTSNPN and SVGIG (reference sequence). The V and J ends lost 2 bases and 6 bases respectively, with 19 bases between them. The CDR3 is made up of 15 amino acids. The CDR3 here is CAWSPRGGRWDGYTF. CDR3 in DNA: TGTGCCTGGAGTCCGAGGGGGGGGCGCTGGGATGGCTACACCTTC.

J is TRBJ2-7 and V is TRBV5-6; D not certain. The CDR3 is made up of 14 amino acids. Trimming removed 1 base at V and 1 base at J, with 9 bases between. The germline CDR1 and CDR2 sequences are SGHDT and YYEEEE. The CDR3 coding sequence is TGTGCCAGCAGCTTGACAGAGATTTCCTACGAGCAGTACTTC. Translated, it gives CASSLTEISYEQYF.

The count of this clone is one. The genes are TRBV11-2 and TRBJ1-3; tentatively, D is TRBD1 (5 bases). The V end was cut by 5 bases, the J end by 0 bases, with 11 bases between. The CDR3 covers 15 residues. Germline lookup yields CDR1 SGHAT and CDR2 FQNNGV. The CDR3: CASSVRATSGNTIYF. The DNA of the CDR3 is TGTGCCAGCAGCGTCAGGGCAACCTCTGGAAACACCATATATTTT.

J is TRBJ1-2 and V is TRBV19, with a possible D match to TRBD1 (6 bases). The V gene's germline CDR1 is LNHDA and CDR2 SQIVND (reference sequence). Between the trimmed V and J ends, which lost 4 bases and 8 bases, there was a span of 23 bases. The CDR3 runs 16 residues. The CDR3 region is CASSTYPTGRLGGYTF. Written as DNA, the CDR3 is TGTGCCAGTAGTACGTACCCGACAGGTCGCTTGGGGGGCTACACCTTC.

This clone has a handful of counts. This chain uses TRBV27 with TRBJ1-2; D uncertain. Germline CDR1 MNHEY, CDR2 SMNVEV (reference sequence). This CDR3 has 15 residues. Trimming took off 1 base at V and 2 bases at J, with 11 bases between the two ends. This chain's CDR3 is CASSLYARENYGYTF. CDR3 DNA sequence: TGTGCCAGCAGTTTATATGCTAGGGAGAACTATGGCTACACCTTC.

J is TRBJ2-1 and V is TRBV9, with a tentative D call TRBD1 (5 bases). There are 15 residues in the CDR3. Trimming stripped 4 bases from V and 4 bases from J, with 15 bases between. The germline V gene encodes CDR1 SGDLS and CDR2 YYNGEE. The CDR3 loop is CASSLQASSYNEQFF. The CDR3 DNA is TGTGCCAGCAGCCTACAGGCCTCGAGTTACAATGAGCAGTTCTTC.

This rearrangement joins TRBV29-1 to TRBJ1-6; no clear D gene. CDR3 length: 15 amino acids. V was shortened by 0 bases and J by 14 bases, with 20 bases between the two germline ends. Germline V gene lookup returns CDR1 SQVTM and CDR2 ANQGSEA. The chain's CDR3 is CSVEEFLYGRRALHF. CDR3 nucleotide sequence: TGCAGCGTTGAAGAGTTCCTATATGGCCGCCGGGCCCTCCACTTT.

The rearrangement joins TRBV27 to TRBJ2-7, with D tentatively TRBD2 (6 bases). Trimming took 3 bases from V and 0 from J, leaving 15 bases between them. CDR1 and CDR2 from the germline V gene are MNHEY and SMNVEV (reference sequence). The CDR3 covers 16 residues. CDR3 DNA sequence: TGTGCCAGCAGTTTCTCGTGGGGGGAGAGCTCCTACGAGCAGTACTTC. The encoded protein is CASSFSWGESSYEQYF.

The rearrangement uses TRBV6-6 and TRBJ1-5, with 7 bases aligning to TRBD1. Germline V CDR1 and CDR2: MNHNY, SVGAGI (reference sequence). The CDR3 has 14 residues. The V segment lost 0 bases and the J segment 6 bases; nucleotides outside the gene matches: 2. The CDR3 loop reads CASSYSTGAQPQHF. The CDR3 DNA sequence: TGTGCCAGCAGTTACTCCACAGGGGCTCAGCCCCAGCATTTT.

The chain employs TRBV28 and TRBJ2-3, with a possible D match to TRBD2 (7 bases). Trimming shortened V by 8 bases and J by 6 bases, and 21 bases separated the two germline ends. Germline loops: CDR1 MDHEN, CDR2 SYDVKM. The CDR3 spans 15 residues. CDR3 residues: CASFASGRGVDTQYF. The CDR3 DNA follows: TGTGCCAGCTTTGCTTCAGGGAGGGGGGTCGATACGCAGTATTTT. The full variable domain, its missing parts supplied by reference TRBV28 and TRBJ2-3, is DVKVTQSSRYLVKRTGEKVFLECVQDMDHENMFWYRQDPGLGLRLIYFSYDVKMKEKGDIPEGYSVSREKKERFSLILESASTNQTSMYLCASFASGRGVDTQYFGPGTRLTVL.

V gene TRBV2 combines with J gene TRBJ2-5, with 14 bases fitting TRBD2. Germline CDR1 and CDR2: SNHLY and FYNNEI. The CDR3 runs 15 residues. V shed 4 bases and J 5 bases; nucleotides not matched to a gene: 3. CDR3 protein: CASSGTSGGIETQYF. CDR3 DNA: TGTGCCAGCAGTGGGACTAGCGGGGGGATCGAGACCCAGTACTTC.

The chain couples TRBV16 to TRBJ2-7; 7 nucleotides align to TRBD2. The germline V gene has CDR1 KGHSY and CDR2 FQNENV. The V gene end was trimmed by 9 bases and the J gene end by 6 bases; junction bases not matched to a gene: 11. The CDR3 covers 13 residues. The CDR3 sequence is CASAPGEGVEQYF. The CDR3 DNA sequence: TGTGCCAGTGCCCCCGGGGAGGGAGTCGAGCAGTACTTC. Variable domain in full (rest from reference TRBV16 and TRBJ2-7): GEEVAQTPKHLVRGEGQKAKLYCAPIKGHSYVFWYQQVLKNEFKFLISFQNENVFDETGMPKERFSAKCLPNSPCSLEIQATKLEDSAVYFCASAPGEGVEQYFGPGTRLTVT.

This rearrangement joins TRBV6-2 or TRBV6-3 to TRBJ2-5; TRBD1 might be the D (5 bases). The length of the CDR3 is 14 residues. V was cut by 2 bases and J by 5 bases, with 12 bases left in between. Germline-derived CDR1 and CDR2 are MNHEY and SVGEGT. CDR3 sequence reads: CASSYHRFGETQYF. Written as DNA, the CDR3 is TGTGCCAGCAGTTACCACAGGTTCGGGGAGACCCAGTACTTC.

This chain joins TRBV5-1 and TRBJ2-1; possible D gene TRBD2, 6 bases. The CDR3 consists of 15 residues. Trimming cost V 7 bases and J 4 bases, with 18 bases left between them. Germline V gene sequence: CDR1 SGHRS, CDR2 YFSETQ. In DNA form, the CDR3 reads TGCGCCAGCCTAGAGGGAGGAGGGGTTTACAATGAGCAGTTCTTC. Its protein product is CASLEGGGVYNEQFF. Full variable domain (remainder filled in from reference TRBV5-1 and TRBJ2-1): KAGVTQTPRYLIKTRGQQVTLSCSPISGHRSVSWYQQTPGQGLQFLFEYFSETQRNKGNFPGRFSGRQFSNSRSEMNVSTLELGDSALYLCASLEGGGVYNEQFFGPGTRLTVL.

CDR3 in amino acids: CASSLVIQGLADSPLHF. The CDR3 coding sequence is TGTGCCAGCAGCTTAGTGATACAGGGGCTTGCGGATTCACCCCTCCACTTT. The chain is built from TRBV7-8 and TRBJ1-6; 7 nucleotides align to TRBD1. CDR3 size: 17 residues. Germline CDR1 SGHVS, CDR2 FQNEAQ. Trimming at V came to 1 base and at J to 8 bases, leaving 11 bases not matched to a gene.

This rearrangement joins TRBV6-5 to TRBJ1-2; D not resolved. This CDR3 comprises 14 residues. The germline CDR1 and CDR2 sequences are MNHEY and SVGAGI. Trimming shortened V by 2 bases and J by 6 bases, and 13 bases separated the two germline ends. The CDR3 is CASSYGGGKDGYTF. The CDR3 DNA follows: TGTGCCAGCAGTTACGGAGGAGGGAAGGATGGCTACACCTTC.

V is TRBV4-1 and J is TRBJ1-5; no clear D. CDR1 and CDR2 from the germline V gene are MGHRA and YSYEKL. V lost 2 bases and J lost 4, with 6 bases in between. The CDR3 covers 13 residues. The CDR3 protein is CASSQQINQPQHF. DNA for the CDR3: TGCGCCAGCAGCCAACAGATTAATCAGCCCCAGCATTTT.

Comment on this clone: The sample carries other DNA sequences with the same CDR3. J is TRBJ1-2 and V is TRBV12-3 or TRBV12-4, with D maybe TRBD1 (5 bases). Trimming cost V 5 bases and J 11 bases, with 12 bases left between them. CDR3 length equals 11 residues. The CDR3 DNA reads as TGTGCCAGCAGTCTCGGCGGGGGGTACACCTTC. It translates to CASSLGGGYTF.

V usage is TRBV19 and J usage is TRBJ2-2; tentatively, D is TRBD1 (5 bases). CDR3 size: 15 residues. Germline V CDR1 and CDR2: LNHDA, SQIVND (reference sequence). The ends were cut back, 3 bases at V and 7 bases at J, with 15 bases in the middle. This CDR3 is CASSIGQGYSGELFF. CDR3 sequence (DNA): TGTGCCAGTAGTATCGGGCAGGGATATAGCGGGGAGCTGTTTTTT.

The chain combines TRBV7-9 with TRBJ2-7; a possible D gene is TRBD1 (6 bases). The germline V gene encodes CDR1 SEHNR and CDR2 FQNEAQ (reference sequence). Trimming cost V 5 bases and J 5 bases, with 16 bases left between them. This CDR3 is 14 amino acids long. This CDR3 reads CASSPVNSGDEQYF. The DNA for the CDR3 is TGTGCCAGCAGCCCAGTAAATTCAGGGGACGAGCAGTACTTC.

CDR3 in amino acids: CASRGLTGGTWNTEAFF. The CDR3 DNA reads as TGTGCCAGCAGGGGCCTGACAGGGGGCACTTGGAACACTGAAGCTTTCTTT. The chain employs TRBV2 and TRBJ1-1, with 10 bases fitting TRBD1. V was clipped by 6 bases and J by 1 base; unmatched bases: 11. From germline, CDR1 is SNHLY and CDR2 FYNNEI. This CDR3 spans 17 amino acids.

The CDR3 nucleotides read TGTGCCAGCGCCCGGCGGGGGGCAGGTCAGCCCCAGCATTTT. This sequence encodes CASARRGAGQPQHF. The chain employs TRBV28 and TRBJ1-5, with TRBD1 as a possible D gene (6 bases). The CDR3 extends over 14 amino acids. With 8 bases removed from V and 6 bases from J, the gap between germline ends came to 17 bases. CDR1 and CDR2 from the germline V gene are MDHEN and SYDVKM. Combining the CDR3 with reference TRBV28 and TRBJ1-5 gives the whole variable domain DVKVTQSSRYLVKRTGEKVFLECVQDMDHENMFWYRQDPGLGLRLIYFSYDVKMKEKGDIPEGYSVSREKKERFSLILESASTNQTSMYLCASARRGAGQPQHFGDGTRLSIL.

The V and J genes are TRBV15 and TRBJ1-5; 11 nucleotides agree with TRBD1. After removal of 1 base from V and 1 base from J, the junction contained 9 bases not matched to a gene. The CDR3 loop spans 19 amino acids. The germline V gene encodes CDR1 LNHNV and CDR2 YYDKDF (reference sequence). CDR3 bases: TGTGCCACCAGCAGAGGCCAGGACAGGGGGCGCAGGAGCAATCAGCCCCAGCATTTT. This codes for CATSRGQDRGRRSNQPQHF.

V and J are TRBV5-4 and TRBJ2-3; TRBD2 matches 10 bases. Germline trimming cut 2 bases from V and 6 bases from J; bases unmatched to any gene: 9. Germline CDR1 is SGHNT and CDR2 is YYREEE (reference sequence). The CDR3 length is 16 residues. This CDR3 is CASSLKTSGPGDTQYF. CDR3 coding DNA: TGTGCCAGCAGCTTAAAGACTAGCGGGCCGGGGGATACGCAGTATTTT.